This TCR beta chain was observed in a study of blood T cell repertoires in COVID-19. As processed by the authors: Reference gene primer amplification gave estimated nucleated cell counts. This table comes from immunoSEQ multiplex PCR, and its TCRdb copy is limited to in-frame clones, with some not included. From that table come the V and J calls and clone size; the DNA was used to work out D and trimming. The sample yields 95,000 to 150,000 clones, 60% to 80% seen once. Trimming took 5 bases from V and 6 from J; bases not matched to a gene: 7. The germline gives CDR1 MDHEN, CDR2 SYDVKM. The CDR3 contains 14 residues. Seattle's cohort entered during active infection and was followed longitudinally.

The TCR originated in a man older than 75 with COVID-19, enrolled during active disease. The V gene is TRBV28, the J gene TRBJ2-5, with 9 bases identical to TRBD1. The specimen was peripheral blood. The CDR3: CASSPPGQGKTQYF. CDR3 DNA sequence: TGTGCCAGCAGTCCCCCGGGACAGGGAAAGACCCAGTACTTC.